The rows below give T cell receptor beta chains drawn from one sample of a study of cytomegalovirus exposure and HLA in healthy donors. Sequencing was performed with immunoSEQ multiplex PCR; in TCRdb, only in-frame clones are kept and a portion is missing. This sample carries approximately 150,000 clones, roughly three quarters of them seen once, and the ten largest clones take 3.1%. The sequenced sample was PBMCs. The source of these receptors is a male donor in good health and CMV-seronegative. The CDR3 runs from the conserved cysteine through the conserved F or W. Each record gives: D gene, V gene, J gene, clone size, CDR3 DNA, CDR3 protein. A D gene is named only where the DNA matches it firmly. Size is stated for part of the rows, as once, few or many counts, or as a class when the clone is expanded.

>.|TRBV7-2|TRBJ1-5|.
TGTGCCAGCAGCTTAGGGAACAGCCAGCCCCAGCATTTT
CASSLGNSQPQHF
>TRBD1|TRBV7-6|TRBJ1-4|.
TGTGCCGGAAAGACAGGGGCTAATGAAAAACTGTTTTTT
CAGKTGANEKLFF
>.|TRBV30|TRBJ1-5|.
TGTGCCTGGAGTGTAAGAGGAATTCTCCAGCCCCAGCATTTT
CAWSVRGILQPQHF
>TRBD1|TRBV5-4|TRBJ2-3|.
TGTGCCAGCAGCCAGGGACAGCCCCAAGGGGGCACAGATACGCAGTATTTT
CASSQGQPQGGTDTQYF
>TRBD1|TRBV28|TRBJ2-5|.
TGTGCCAGCAGTTTACAGGGGGCTGAGACCCAGTACTTC
CASSLQGAETQYF
>.|TRBV29-1|TRBJ2-1|.
TGCAGCGTGACTCTAGGTAGAGAGCAGTTCTTC
CSVTLGREQFF
>.|TRBV30|TRBJ1-2|few
TGTGCCTGGAGTGTACTGGCAGGGAACACCTTC
CAWSVLAGNTF
>.|TRBV19|TRBJ1-5|.
TGTGCCAGTAGTATTAGCATCCTGGGTAGCAATCAGCCCCAGCATTTT
CASSISILGSNQPQHF
>TRBD1|TRBV5-1|TRBJ1-1|few
TGCGCCAGCAGCTTCGACAGGGGGCGAACTGAAGCTTTCTTT
CASSFDRGRTEAFF
>.|TRBV19|TRBJ1-2|few
TGTGCCAGTAGTAGCGATTGGAGGGCCTATGGCTACACCTTC
CASSSDWRAYGYTF
>.|TRBV28|TRBJ2-1|once
TGTGCCAGCACCTCCCCCTTAGCTCCCTCCTACAATGAGCAGTTCTTC
CASTSPLAPSYNEQFF
>.|TRBV7-2|TRBJ2-7|once
.
CASSSSGGLAYEQYF
>.|TRBV10-3|TRBJ1-2|.
TGTGCCATCGGAGGGTGGGAGGGCTATGGCTACACCTTC
CAIGGWEGYGYTF
>TRBD2|TRBV18|TRBJ2-3|.
TGTGCCAGCTCCCCCGGACTAGCGGGGGTGGATACGCAGTATTTT
CASSPGLAGVDTQYF
>.|TRBV29-1|TRBJ2-5|.
TGCAGCGTTGACTATGGGGCGCGGGAGACCCAGTACTTC
CSVDYGARETQYF
>.|TRBV27|TRBJ1-1|.
TGTGCCAGCGGCCAGGGAGGGAACACTGAAGCTTTCTTT
CASGQGGNTEAFF
>TRBD1|TRBV4-1|TRBJ1-2|.
TGCGCCAGCAGCCAAGCCGACAGGGACTATGGCTACACCTTC
CASSQADRDYGYTF
>.|TRBV6-1|TRBJ2-5|.
TGTGCCAGCAGTGAAAGGCACCGGCGGGGCTCCCAAGAGACCCAGTACTTC
CASSERHRRGSQETQYF
>TRBD2|TRBV11-3|TRBJ2-1|.
TGTGCCAGCAGCTCTCGGACTAGCGCCTACAATGAGCAGTTCTTC
CASSSRTSAYNEQFF
>.|TRBV9|TRBJ2-1|.
TGTGCCAGCAGCGTCTCCGGGACACGCTCCTACAATGAGCAGTTCTTC
CASSVSGTRSYNEQFF
>TRBD2|TRBV28|TRBJ2-1|.
TGTGCCAGCAGCTACGGACTAGCGGGAGGGATGAATGAGCAGTTCTTC
CASSYGLAGGMNEQFF
>TRBD2|TRBV10-3|TRBJ2-1|.
TGTGCCATCAGTGGGGAGGTAGCGGGAGGTTGGGACAATGAGCAGTTCTTC
CAISGEVAGGWDNEQFF
>TRBD1|TRBV4-3|TRBJ1-2|.
TGCGCCAGCAGCCAGTCACCCGGGACAGGGCATAATGGCTACACCTTC
CASSQSPGTGHNGYTF
>TRBD2|TRBV28|TRBJ2-3|.
TGTGCCAGCAGTCGACTAGCGGGGAACACAGATACGCAGTATTTT
CASSRLAGNTDTQYF
>.|TRBV5-1|TRBJ2-5|.
TGCGCCAGCAGCTTGCAGGCGGGGGCAGGGGAGACCCAGTACTTC
CASSLQAGAGETQYF
>.|TRBV6-5|TRBJ1-3|.
TGTGCCAGCAGTTATGAGGGCTCTGGAAACACCATATATTTT
CASSYEGSGNTIYF
>.|TRBV10-3|TRBJ2-3|.
TGTGCCATCAGTGAGGCGGAGGGCACAGATACGCAGTATTTT
CAISEAEGTDTQYF
>.|TRBV6-5|TRBJ2-7|few
TGTGCCAGCAGTTCACTAGTTTCGTACCAATACGAGCAGTACTTC
CASSSLVSYQYEQYF
>.|TRBV4-3|TRBJ2-3|.
TGCGCCAGCAGCCCGGGACTTTCTAGCACAGATACGCAGTATTTT
CASSPGLSSTDTQYF
>TRBD2|TRBV19|TRBJ2-3|.
TGTGCCTCGGGGGGGCCTCGCACAGATACGCAGTATTTT
CASGGPRTDTQYF
>TRBD1|TRBV7-8|TRBJ2-1|.
TGTGCCAGCAGCCCCCCGGGACAGGGTTCATACAATGAGCAGTTCTTC
CASSPPGQGSYNEQFF
>TRBD1|TRBV4-1|TRBJ2-5|.
TGCGCCAGCAGCTGGGGACAGTTCCAAGAGACCCAGTACTTC
CASSWGQFQETQYF
>.|TRBV9|TRBJ2-3|.
TGTGCCAGCAGCGTACAACTAGGGGATACGCAGTATTTT
CASSVQLGDTQYF
>TRBD1|TRBV4-1|TRBJ2-7|.
TGCGCCAGCAGCCGAGGGACAGGGGGGGACTACGAGCAGTACTTC
CASSRGTGGDYEQYF
>.|TRBV9|TRBJ1-1|.
TGTGCCAGCAGCGTAGGGTTCGGCAGGGGCACTGAAGCTTTCTTT
CASSVGFGRGTEAFF
>TRBD1|TRBV5-1|TRBJ2-7|few
TGCGCCAGCAGCTTGAGGGCAGGGGGCTCCTACGAGCAGTACTTC
CASSLRAGGSYEQYF
>.|TRBV30|TRBJ1-5|.
TGTGCCTGGAGTGTAAGAGGTGGCGGACAAAATCAGCCCCAGCATTTT
CAWSVRGGGQNQPQHF
>TRBD1|TRBV10-3|TRBJ2-5|once
TGTGCCATCAGTCTCGACAGGGCTCAAGAGACCCAGTACTTC
CAISLDRAQETQYF
>.|TRBV21-1|TRBJ2-1|.
TGTGCCAGCAGCAAAGTGTCTAGCGGGAGCTCCTACAATGAGCAGTTCTTC
CASSKVSSGSSYNEQFF
>TRBD1|TRBV6-6|TRBJ1-6|.
TGTGCCAGCACCCGGGACAGGGGGCCGGCACCCCTCCACTTT
CASTRDRGPAPLHF
>.|TRBV5-6|TRBJ1-5|.
TGTGCCAGCAGCTTCAGGGCGTATAGCAATCAGCCCCAGCATTTT
CASSFRAYSNQPQHF
>.|TRBV27|TRBJ1-2|.
TGTGCCAGCAGTTTATATCAGGGTACTAACTATGGCTACACCTTC
CASSLYQGTNYGYTF
>.|TRBV27|TRBJ1-4|.
TGTGCCAGCTCCTTAAGTTACAGTAATGAAAAACTGTTTTTT
CASSLSYSNEKLFF
>.|TRBV30|TRBJ2-1|.
TGTGCCCATTCTGAGGCAGAGCCTTACAATGAGCAGTTCTTC
CAHSEAEPYNEQFF
>.|TRBV9|TRBJ2-7|.
TGTGCCAGCAGCGTAGACAGGGCTTCCACCTACGAGCAGTACTTC
CASSVDRASTYEQYF
>.|TRBV28|TRBJ1-6|once
TGTGCCAGCAGTTTATCAGGCGTAGATTCACCCCTCCACTTT
CASSLSGVDSPLHF
>TRBD2|TRBV2|TRBJ2-2|.
TGTGCCAGCAGCCGACTAGCGGGGGGGCGAACCGGGGAGCTGTTTTTT
CASSRLAGGRTGELFF
>TRBD1|TRBV19|TRBJ2-3|.
TGTGCCAGTAGTATCCAGGGGGCAGATACGCAGTATTTT
CASSIQGADTQYF
>.|TRBV29-1|TRBJ1-2|.
TGCAGCGTTGGGGTTACGGGAGGGTATGGCTACACCTTC
CSVGVTGGYGYTF
>TRBD1|TRBV18|TRBJ2-1|.
TGTGCCAGCTCATCGACAGGGGATGAGCAGTTCTTC
CASSSTGDEQFF
>TRBD1|TRBV29-1|TRBJ1-5|.
TGCAGCGTTGAAGGACAGGGAGGCCAGCCCCAGCATTTT
CSVEGQGGQPQHF
>TRBD1|TRBV5-6|TRBJ1-2|.
TGTGCCAGCAGCTTGGAACAGGGGGCCGGCTACACCTTC
CASSLEQGAGYTF
>TRBD1|TRBV27|TRBJ2-3|few
TGTGCCAGCAATGCCTGGGGGGGGGACAGGGAAGGTTTT
CASNAWGGDREGF